The T cell receptor beta chain under discussion was sequenced for a study of early T cells in non-severe SARS-CoV-2 infection. Study information: Sequencing used unsorted whole-blood bulk RNA, so chains lack pairing.

The CDR3 runs 15 residues. The germline V and J ends were trimmed by 4 bases and 0 bases, with 10 bases remaining between them. Unique molecular identifiers were affixed to single, distinct cDNA molecules. From the 5' RACE reads, TCRdb called clonotypes with MiXCR, one entry per CDR3 protein. The table lists about 83,000 distinct CDR3 sequences, 12% to 15% of them singletons. Notes on the study in general: VDJdb-based matching was biased toward anti-spike CD8 responses and missed private and CD4 specificities.

With regard to this clonotype: Its cognate antigen is unknown.

Material: whole blood. This chain uses TRBV12-3 or TRBV12-4 with TRBJ2-4; D gene uncertain. The source is an adult who was a healthcare worker with PCR-confirmed SARS-CoV-2 infection or an uninfected control (not recorded which). CDR3 amino acids: CASSSVRLAKNIQYF. In nucleotides, the CDR3 is TGTGCCAGCAGTTCGGTGCGGTTAGCCAAAAACATTCAGTACTTC.